This T cell receptor beta chain was found in a study of T cells after yellow fever vaccination. This clonotype came up a few times. MiXCR, run by TCRdb on the 5' RACE reads, gives a single entry per CDR3 protein. The data hold about 320,000 distinct CDR3 sequences, with about 11% observed a single time. Trimming pared 6 bases from V and 0 bases from J, leaving 11 bases between. The germline V gene encodes CDR1 SGHTA and CDR2 FQGNSA. The CDR3 covers 14 residues. This receptor was taken from a man aged 18 to 29 who received the YFV17D yellow fever vaccine. Sequencing was performed on CD4+ T cells sorted from PBMCs, taken 45 days after the yellow fever booster vaccination. This chain joins TRBV7-2 and TRBJ1-1, with D perhaps matching TRBD1 (5 bases). In nucleotides, the CDR3 is TGTGCCAGCAGTCCAGGGTGGGTGAACACTGAAGCTTTCTTT. Protein sequence: CASSPGWVNTEAFF.